Detailed here is one T cell receptor (beta chain). CD45RO-negative, CCR7-positively selected cells formed the naive CD8 fraction, excluding terminally differentiated effector memory CD45RA+ cells. The study ran the assay at deep level. Splitting of each subset's genomic DNA was done evenly across several immunoSEQ plates. In the original workflow: For the immunoSEQ data, sequences were junction-only without quality scores, so filtering differed. Clones were read by immunoSEQ multiplex PCR, and TCRdb kept only the in-frame ones, dropping some. From that table come the V and J calls and clone size; the DNA was used to work out D and trimming. Among more than 2 million clones, roughly 95% were seen once, and the ten largest hold approximately 1.7%. This entry belongs to a study of shared clonotypes between healthy human individuals. The CDR3 extends over 13 amino acids. V lost 5 bases and J lost 8, with 13 bases in between. Germline V gene lookup returns CDR1 MGHDK and CDR2 SYGVNS.

Sequencing was carried out using naive CD8+ T cells from PBMCs. The chain joins TRBV25-1 to TRBJ2-1; either TRBD1 or TRBD2 may supply D (6 bases each). The TCR originated in a man aged 18 to 29 in good health. Some clones in this sample may be carry-over from other donors' samples. In nucleotides, the CDR3 is TGTGCCAGCAGTATCAGTAGGGGGGATGAGCAGTTCTTC. Translated, it gives CASSISRGDEQFF.